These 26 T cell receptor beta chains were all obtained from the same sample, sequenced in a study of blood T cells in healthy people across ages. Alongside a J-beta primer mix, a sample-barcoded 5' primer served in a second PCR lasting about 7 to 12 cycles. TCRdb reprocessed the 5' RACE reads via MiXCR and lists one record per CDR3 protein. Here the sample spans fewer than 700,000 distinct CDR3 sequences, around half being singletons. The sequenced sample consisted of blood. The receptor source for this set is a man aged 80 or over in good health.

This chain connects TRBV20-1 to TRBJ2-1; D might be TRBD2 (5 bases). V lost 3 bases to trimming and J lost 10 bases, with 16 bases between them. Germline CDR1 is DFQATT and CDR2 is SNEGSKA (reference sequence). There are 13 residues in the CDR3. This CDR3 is CSAREDPAMEQFF. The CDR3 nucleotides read TGCAGTGCTAGGGAGGACCCAGCAATGGAGCAGTTCTTC.

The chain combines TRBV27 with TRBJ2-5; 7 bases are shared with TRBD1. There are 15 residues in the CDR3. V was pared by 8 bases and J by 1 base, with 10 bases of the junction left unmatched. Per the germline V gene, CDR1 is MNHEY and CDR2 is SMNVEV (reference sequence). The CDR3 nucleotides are TGTGCCAGCGCTGAAACCGGGACAGCCCAAGAGACCCAGTACTTC. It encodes CASAETGTAQETQYF.

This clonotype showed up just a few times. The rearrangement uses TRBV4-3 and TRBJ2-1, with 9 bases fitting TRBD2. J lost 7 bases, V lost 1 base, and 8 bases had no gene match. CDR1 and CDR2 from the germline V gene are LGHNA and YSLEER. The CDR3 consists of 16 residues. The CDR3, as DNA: TGCGCCAGCAGCCAAGGGACTAGCGTCACCATTAATGAGCAGTTCTTC. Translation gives CASSQGTSVTINEQFF.

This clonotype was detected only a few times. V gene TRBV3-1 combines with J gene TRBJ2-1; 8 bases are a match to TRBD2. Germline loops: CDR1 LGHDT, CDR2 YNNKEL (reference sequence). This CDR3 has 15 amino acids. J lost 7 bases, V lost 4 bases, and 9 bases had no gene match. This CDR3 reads CASSPPRGGWNEQFF. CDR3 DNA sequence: TGTGCCAGCAGCCCCCCGCGCGGGGGGTGGAATGAGCAGTTCTTC.

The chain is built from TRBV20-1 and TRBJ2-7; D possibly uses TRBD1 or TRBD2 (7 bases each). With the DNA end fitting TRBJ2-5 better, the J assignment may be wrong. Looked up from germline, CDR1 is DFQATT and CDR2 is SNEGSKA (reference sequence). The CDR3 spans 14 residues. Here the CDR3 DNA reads TGCAGTGCTAGAAAGGGGGCTAGCGGCGAGACCCAGTACTTC. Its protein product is CSARKGASGETQYF.

This chain's CDR3 is CASSISSGPGETQYF. The DNA of the CDR3 is TGCGCCAGCAGTATATCTAGCGGGCCAGGGGAGACCCAGTACTTC. J is TRBJ2-5 and V is TRBV5-1; 8 bases map to TRBD2. This CDR3 region has 15 residues. The J segment lost 5 bases and the V segment lost 5 bases, leaving 11 bases of the junction unmatched. Germline CDR1 is SGHRS and CDR2 is YFSETQ.

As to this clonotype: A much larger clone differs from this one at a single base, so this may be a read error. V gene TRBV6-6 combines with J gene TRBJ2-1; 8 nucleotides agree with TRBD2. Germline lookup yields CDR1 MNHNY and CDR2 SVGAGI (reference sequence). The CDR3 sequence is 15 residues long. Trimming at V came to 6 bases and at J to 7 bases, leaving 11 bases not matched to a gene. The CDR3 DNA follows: TGTGCCAGCAGGTCTTCAGCGGGAGTAGATAATGAGCAGTTCTTC. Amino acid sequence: CASRSSAGVDNEQFF.

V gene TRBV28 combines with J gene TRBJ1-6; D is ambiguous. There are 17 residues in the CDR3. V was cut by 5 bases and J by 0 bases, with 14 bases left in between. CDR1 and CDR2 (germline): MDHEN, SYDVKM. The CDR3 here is CASSRGGGSSYNSPLHF. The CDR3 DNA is TGTGCCAGCAGTCGAGGAGGCGGTAGCTCCTATAATTCACCCCTCCACTTT. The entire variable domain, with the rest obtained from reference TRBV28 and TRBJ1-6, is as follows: DVKVTQSSRYLVKRTGEKVFLECVQDMDHENMFWYRQDPGLGLRLIYFSYDVKMKEKGDIPEGYSVSREKKERFSLILESASTNQTSMYLCASSRGGGSSYNSPLHFGNGTRLTVT.

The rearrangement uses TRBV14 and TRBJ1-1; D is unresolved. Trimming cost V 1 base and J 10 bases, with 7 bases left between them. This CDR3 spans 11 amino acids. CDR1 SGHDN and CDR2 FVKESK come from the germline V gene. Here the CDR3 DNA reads TGTGCCAGCAGCCAAGGGCCCGGAGCTTTCTTT. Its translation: CASSQGPGAFF.

CDR3 in amino acids: CASSQGTGRSTEAFF. The CDR3 DNA reads as TGTGCCAGCAGCCAAGGGACAGGGCGGAGCACTGAAGCTTTCTTT. V usage is TRBV3-1 and J usage is TRBJ1-1; 8 nucleotides agree with TRBD1. CDR1 LGHDT and CDR2 YNNKEL come from the germline V gene (reference sequence). V dropped 1 base and J dropped 4; count of bases not matched to a gene: 5. The CDR3 extends over 15 amino acids.

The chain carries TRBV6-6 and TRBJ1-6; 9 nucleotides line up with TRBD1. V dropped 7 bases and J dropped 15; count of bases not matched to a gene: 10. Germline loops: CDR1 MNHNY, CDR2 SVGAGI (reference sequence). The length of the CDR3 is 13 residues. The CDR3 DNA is TGTGCCAGCACCGCGACAGGGGGTTACGGCCTCCACTTT. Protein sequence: CASTATGGYGLHF.

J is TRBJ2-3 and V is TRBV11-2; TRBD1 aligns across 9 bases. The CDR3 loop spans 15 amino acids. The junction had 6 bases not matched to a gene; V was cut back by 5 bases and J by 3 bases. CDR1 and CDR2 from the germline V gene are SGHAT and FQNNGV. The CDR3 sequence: CASSVGQGITDTQYF. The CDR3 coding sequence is TGTGCCAGCAGCGTAGGACAGGGGATAACAGATACGCAGTATTTT.

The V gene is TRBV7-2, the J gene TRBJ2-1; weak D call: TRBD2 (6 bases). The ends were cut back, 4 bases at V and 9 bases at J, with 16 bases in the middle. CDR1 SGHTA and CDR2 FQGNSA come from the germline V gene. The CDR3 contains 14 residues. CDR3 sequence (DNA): TGTGCCAGCAGCTCAAGTGGGCGGGGTAGTGAGCAGTTCTTC. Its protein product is CASSSSGRGSEQFF.

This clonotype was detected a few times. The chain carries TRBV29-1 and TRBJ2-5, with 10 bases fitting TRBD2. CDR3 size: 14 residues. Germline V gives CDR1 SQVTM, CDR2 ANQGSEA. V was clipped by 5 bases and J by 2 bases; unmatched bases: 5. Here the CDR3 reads CSVQAGGLQETQYF. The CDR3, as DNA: TGCAGCGTTCAAGCGGGAGGGCTACAAGAGACCCAGTACTTC.

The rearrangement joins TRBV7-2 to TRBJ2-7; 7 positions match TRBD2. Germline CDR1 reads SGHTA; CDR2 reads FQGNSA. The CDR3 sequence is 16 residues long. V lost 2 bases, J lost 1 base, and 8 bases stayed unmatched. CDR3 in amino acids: CASSLLGSRGSYEQYF. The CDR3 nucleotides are TGTGCCAGCAGCTTACTTGGTTCGCGGGGGTCCTACGAGCAGTACTTC.

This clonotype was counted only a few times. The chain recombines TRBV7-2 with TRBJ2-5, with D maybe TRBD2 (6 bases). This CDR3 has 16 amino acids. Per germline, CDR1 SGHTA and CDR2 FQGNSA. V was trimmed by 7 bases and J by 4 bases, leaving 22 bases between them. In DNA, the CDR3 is TGTGCCAGCAACGCCATGGGTGCGGGGATAGGAGAGACCCAGTACTTC. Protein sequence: CASNAMGAGIGETQYF.

The CDR3 DNA reads TGTGCCAGCAGTCGTCAAGGACTAGCGGGAGTAAACGAGCAGTACTTC. It yields the protein CASSRQGLAGVNEQYF. This chain connects TRBV27 to TRBJ2-5, with 13 bases lining up with TRBD2. TRBJ2-7 explains the end of the DNA better; the J call may be wrong. This CDR3 has 16 amino acids. Germline V gene data show CDR1 as MNHEY and CDR2 as SMNVEV (reference sequence).

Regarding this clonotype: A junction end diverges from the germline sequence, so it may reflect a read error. In nucleotides, the CDR3 is TGTGCTAGCAGTTGGCGGGATCTGGAGACCCAGTACTTC. Protein sequence: CASSWRDLETQYF. V and J are TRBV12-3 or TRBV12-4 and TRBJ2-5; D possibly corresponds to TRBD2 (6 bases). The length of the CDR3 is 13 residues.

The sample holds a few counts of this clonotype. The CDR3 loop reads CASSLDRVSYNEQFF. CDR3 coding DNA: TGCGCCAGCAGCTTGGACAGGGTATCCTACAATGAGCAGTTCTTC. This chain uses TRBV5-1 with TRBJ2-1; a weak D match, TRBD1 (6 bases). The CDR3 length is 15 residues. Deletions cut 0 bases from V and 1 base from J, with 8 bases between. The germline gives CDR1 SGHRS, CDR2 YFSETQ. The entire variable domain, with the rest obtained from reference TRBV5-1 and TRBJ2-1, is as follows: KAGVTQTPRYLIKTRGQQVTLSCSPISGHRSVSWYQQTPGQGLQFLFEYFSETQRNKGNFPGRFSGRQFSNSRSEMNVSTLELGDSALYLCASSLDRVSYNEQFFGPGTRLTVL.

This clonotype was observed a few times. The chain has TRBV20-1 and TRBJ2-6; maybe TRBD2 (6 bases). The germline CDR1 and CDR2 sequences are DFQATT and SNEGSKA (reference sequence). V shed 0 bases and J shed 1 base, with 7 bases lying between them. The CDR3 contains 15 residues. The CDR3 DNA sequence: TGCAGTGCTAGAGATGGAGGGTCTGGGGCCAACGTCCTGACTTTC. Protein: CSARDGGSGANVLTF.

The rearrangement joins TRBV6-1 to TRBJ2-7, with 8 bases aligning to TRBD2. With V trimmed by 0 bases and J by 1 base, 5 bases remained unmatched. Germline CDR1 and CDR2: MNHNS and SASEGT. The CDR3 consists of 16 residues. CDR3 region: CASSEASSGLSYEQYF. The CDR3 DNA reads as TGTGCCAGCAGTGAAGCCTCTAGCGGGCTTTCCTACGAGCAGTACTTC.

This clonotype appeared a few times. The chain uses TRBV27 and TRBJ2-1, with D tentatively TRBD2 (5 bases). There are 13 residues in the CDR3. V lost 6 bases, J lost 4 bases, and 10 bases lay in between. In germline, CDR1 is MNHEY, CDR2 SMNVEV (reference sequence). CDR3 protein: CASRNSAYNEQFF. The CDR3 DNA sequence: TGTGCCAGCAGAAATAGCGCGTACAATGAGCAGTTCTTC.

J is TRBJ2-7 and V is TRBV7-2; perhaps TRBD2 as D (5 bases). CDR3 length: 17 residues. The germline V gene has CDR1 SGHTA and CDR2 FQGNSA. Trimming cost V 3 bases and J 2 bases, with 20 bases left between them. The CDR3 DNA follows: TGTGCCAGCAGCTTCTCGGGAAGTCCGCACTCAGCCTACGAGCAGTACTTC. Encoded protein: CASSFSGSPHSAYEQYF.

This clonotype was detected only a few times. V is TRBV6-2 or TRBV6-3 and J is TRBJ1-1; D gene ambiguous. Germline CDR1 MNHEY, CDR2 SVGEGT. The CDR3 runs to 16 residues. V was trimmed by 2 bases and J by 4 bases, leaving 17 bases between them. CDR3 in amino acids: CASSYGLRTGVTEAFF. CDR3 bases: TGTGCCAGCAGTTACGGCCTAAGGACTGGGGTCACTGAAGCTTTCTTT.

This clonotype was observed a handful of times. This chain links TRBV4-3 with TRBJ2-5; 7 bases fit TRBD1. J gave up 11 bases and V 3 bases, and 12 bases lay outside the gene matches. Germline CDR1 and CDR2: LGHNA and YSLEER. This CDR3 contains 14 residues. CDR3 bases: TGCGCCAGCAGCCACCAACGACAGGGACGAGAGCAGTACTTC. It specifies CASSHQRQGREQYF.

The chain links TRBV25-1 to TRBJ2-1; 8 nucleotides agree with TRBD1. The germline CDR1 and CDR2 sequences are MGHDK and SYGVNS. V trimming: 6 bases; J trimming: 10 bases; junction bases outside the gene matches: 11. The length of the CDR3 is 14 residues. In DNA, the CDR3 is TGTGCCAGCAGGGAGCCAGGGGGCCCTTGGGAGCAGTTCTTC. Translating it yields CASREPGGPWEQFF.